This TCR beta chain was obtained from a study of T-cell reconstitution after alpha-beta-depleted transplantation in children. The length of the CDR3 is 16 residues. Trimming cost V 2 bases and J 10 bases; bases outside gene matches: 7. Germline CDR1 reads MNHEY; CDR2 reads SVGAGI. This clonotype was observed many times. During its preparation, the TCRbeta library received unique molecular identifiers. TCRdb passed the PCR reads through MiXCR, listing each CDR3 protein once. The profile shows 150,000 to 250,000 distinct CDR3 sequences, about 14% of them singletons. V usage is TRBV6-5 and J usage is TRBJ2-1; TRBD2 agrees at 14 bases. The source is a human donor who donated a stem cell graft to a child with acute lymphoblastic leukemia. The specimen comprised PBMCs from the stem cell graft donor, sampled from the stem cell graft. The DNA of the CDR3 is TGTGCCAGCAGTTACCTGACTAGCGGGAGGGCCTGGGAGCAGTTCTTC. Translating gives CASSYLTSGRAWEQFF.